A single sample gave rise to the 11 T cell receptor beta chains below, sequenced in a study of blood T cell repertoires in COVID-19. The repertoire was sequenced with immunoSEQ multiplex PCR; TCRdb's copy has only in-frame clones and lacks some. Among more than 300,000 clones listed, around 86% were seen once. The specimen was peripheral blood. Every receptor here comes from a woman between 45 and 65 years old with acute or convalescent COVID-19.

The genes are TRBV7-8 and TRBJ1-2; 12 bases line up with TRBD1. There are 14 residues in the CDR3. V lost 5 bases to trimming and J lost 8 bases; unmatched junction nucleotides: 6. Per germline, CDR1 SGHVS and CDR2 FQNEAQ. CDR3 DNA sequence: TGTGCCAGCAGCGTGGGACAGGGGGCGAGAGGCTACACCTTC. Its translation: CASSVGQGARGYTF. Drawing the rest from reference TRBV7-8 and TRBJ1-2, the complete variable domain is GAGVSQSPRYKVAKRGQDVALRCDPISGHVSLFWYQQALGQGPEFLTYFQNEAQLDKSGLPSDRFFAERPEGSVSTLKIQRTQQEDSAVYLCASSVGQGARGYTFGSGTRLTVV.

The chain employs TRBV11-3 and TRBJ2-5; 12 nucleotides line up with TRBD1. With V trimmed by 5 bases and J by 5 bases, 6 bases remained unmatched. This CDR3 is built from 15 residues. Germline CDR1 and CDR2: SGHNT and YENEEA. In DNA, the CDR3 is TGTGCCAGCAGCCGGGGGACAGGGGGCTTGGAGACCCAGTACTTC. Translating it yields CASSRGTGGLETQYF.

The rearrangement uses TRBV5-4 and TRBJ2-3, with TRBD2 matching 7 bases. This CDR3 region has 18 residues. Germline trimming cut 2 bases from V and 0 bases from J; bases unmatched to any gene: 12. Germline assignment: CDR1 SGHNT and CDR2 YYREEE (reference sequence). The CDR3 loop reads CASSFYGGLQSSTDTQYF. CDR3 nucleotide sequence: TGTGCCAGCAGCTTCTATGGGGGACTACAATCTAGCACAGATACGCAGTATTTT.

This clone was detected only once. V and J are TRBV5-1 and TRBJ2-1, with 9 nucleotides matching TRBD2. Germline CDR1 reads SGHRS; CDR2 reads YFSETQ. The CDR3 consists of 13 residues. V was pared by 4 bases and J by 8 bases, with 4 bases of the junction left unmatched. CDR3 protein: CASSPRTSDEQFF. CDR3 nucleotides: TGCGCCAGCAGCCCACGGACTAGCGATGAGCAGTTCTTC. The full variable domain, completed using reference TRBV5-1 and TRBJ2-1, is KAGVTQTPRYLIKTRGQQVTLSCSPISGHRSVSWYQQTPGQGLQFLFEYFSETQRNKGNFPGRFSGRQFSNSRSEMNVSTLELGDSALYLCASSPRTSDEQFFGPGTRLTVL.

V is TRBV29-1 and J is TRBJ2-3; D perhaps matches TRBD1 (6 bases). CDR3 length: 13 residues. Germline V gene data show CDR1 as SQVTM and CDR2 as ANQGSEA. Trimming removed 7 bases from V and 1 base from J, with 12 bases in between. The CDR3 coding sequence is TGCAGCGCCAGGGGTTGGGGCACAGATACGCAGTATTTT. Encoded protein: CSARGWGTDTQYF.

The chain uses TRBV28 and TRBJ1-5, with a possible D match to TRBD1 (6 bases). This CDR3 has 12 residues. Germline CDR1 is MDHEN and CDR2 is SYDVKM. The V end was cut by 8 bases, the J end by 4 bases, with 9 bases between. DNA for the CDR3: TGTGCCAGCGTAACAGGGAATCAGCCCCAGCATTTT. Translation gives CASVTGNQPQHF. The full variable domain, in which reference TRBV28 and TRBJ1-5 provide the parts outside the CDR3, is DVKVTQSSRYLVKRTGEKVFLECVQDMDHENMFWYRQDPGLGLRLIYFSYDVKMKEKGDIPEGYSVSREKKERFSLILESASTNQTSMYLCASVTGNQPQHFGDGTRLSIL.

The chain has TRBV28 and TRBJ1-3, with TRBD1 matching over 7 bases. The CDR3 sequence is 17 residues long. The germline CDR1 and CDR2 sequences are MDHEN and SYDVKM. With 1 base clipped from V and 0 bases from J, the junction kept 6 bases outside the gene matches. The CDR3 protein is CASSLFGTELSGNTIYF. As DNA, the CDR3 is TGTGCCAGCAGTTTATTCGGGACAGAACTCTCTGGAAACACCATATATTTT.

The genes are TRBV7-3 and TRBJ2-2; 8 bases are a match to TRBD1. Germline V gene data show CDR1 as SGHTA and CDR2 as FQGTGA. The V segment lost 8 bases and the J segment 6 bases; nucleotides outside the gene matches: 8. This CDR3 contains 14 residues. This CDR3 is CASALQGAPGELFF. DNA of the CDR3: TGTGCCAGCGCACTCCAGGGGGCGCCCGGGGAGCTGTTTTTT.

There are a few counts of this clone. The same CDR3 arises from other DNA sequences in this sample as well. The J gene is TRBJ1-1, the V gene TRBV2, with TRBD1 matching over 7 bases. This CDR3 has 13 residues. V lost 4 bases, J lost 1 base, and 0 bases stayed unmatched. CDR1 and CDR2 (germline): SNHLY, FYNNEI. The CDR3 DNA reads TGTGCCAGCAGTGGACAGGGGAACACTGAAGCTTTCTTT. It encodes CASSGQGNTEAFF.

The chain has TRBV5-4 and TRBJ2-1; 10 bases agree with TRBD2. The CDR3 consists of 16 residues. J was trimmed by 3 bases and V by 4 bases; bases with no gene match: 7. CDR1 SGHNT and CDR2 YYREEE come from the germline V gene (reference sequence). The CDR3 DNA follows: TGTGCCAGCAGCACCACCGGGACTAGCGTCTACAATGAGCAGTTCTTC. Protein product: CASSTTGTSVYNEQFF.

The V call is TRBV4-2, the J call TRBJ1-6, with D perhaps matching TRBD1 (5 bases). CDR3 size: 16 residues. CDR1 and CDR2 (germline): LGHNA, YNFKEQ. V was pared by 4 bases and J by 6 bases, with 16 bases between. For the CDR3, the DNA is TGTGCCAGCAGCCCAACGACAGTACAGCCTAATTCACCCCTCCACTTT. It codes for CASSPTTVQPNSPLHF.